The clone carrying this TCR beta chain came up many times. Antigen specificity is unknown. Individual cDNA molecules received unique molecular identifiers in the library. Study processing details: Samples contained a median of around 89,000 TCRs, with a range of about 23,224 to 750,000. One entry per CDR3 protein, called by TCRdb with MiXCR from the RACE reads. TCRdb's processing, not the authors' own work, is the source of the V and J calls. The repertoire holds some 79,000 distinct CDR3 sequences, with roughly a tenth as singletons. The time point was: patch test 3, about 24 weeks after DPC sensitization. The sample's treatment: therapeutic diphenylcyclopropenone sensitization with weekly scalp DPC. This sample was taken from a study of human T cells and chemical hapten exposure. Points from the study as a whole: Those TCRs sitting above 1 in 1000 frequency stayed the same with DPC sensitization.

Germline loops: CDR1 MNHEY, CDR2 SVGAGI. The CDR3 length is 12 residues. V was clipped by 8 bases and J by 5 bases, with 12 bases between them. The material sequenced was whole blood, taken in connection with sensitization to the hapten diphenylcyclopropenone (DPC). The chain is built from TRBV6-5 and TRBJ1-1; D ambiguous. This TCR was sampled from a woman aged 50 to 65 with alopecia areata. Some clones in this sample may be carry-over from other donors' samples. The chain's CDR3 is CASGRAFTEAFF. The CDR3 region has the DNA TGTGCCAGCGGGCGCGCGTTTACTGAAGCTTTCTTT.